This TCR beta chain was obtained from a study of blood T cells in healthy people across ages. About the study: About one barcoded beta molecule per two T cells came from capture by template switching.

Germline CDR1 and CDR2: SGHNT and YENEEA. V gave up 3 bases and J gave up 0 bases, with 18 bases separating them. This CDR3 region has 18 residues. A second PCR, run for roughly 7 to 11 cycles, used a sample-barcoded 5' primer plus a J-beta primer mix. Each CDR3 protein is one row after TCRdb ran MiXCR on the 5' RACE reads. The data hold 790,000 or so distinct CDR3 sequences, with just over 55% observed a single time. The sequence was obtained from a man aged 40-55 years in good health. The sequenced material came from blood. The J gene is TRBJ2-1, the V gene TRBV11-3; possible D gene TRBD2, 6 bases. The CDR3 DNA sequence: TGTGCCAGCAGCTTCCCCCTGGCAGGAGGGAGCTCCTACAATGAGCAGTTCTTC. Translated: CASSFPLAGGSSYNEQFF.